The 8 T cell receptor beta chains reported below all come from one sample, sequenced in a study of monozygotic twins with inflammatory bowel disease. TCRdb re-called the 5' RACE reads; every CDR3 protein appears as one record, without DNA. This listing includes 70,000 to 95,000 distinct CDR3 sequences. The sample consisted of blood. The receptors stem from a human donor with ulcerative colitis or Crohn's disease, or a healthy co-twin of an affected twin (not recorded which).

The J gene is TRBJ2-2, the V gene TRBV6-5. The CDR3 has 14 amino acids. Germline V CDR1 and CDR2: MNHEY, SVGAGI. The CDR3 is CASSSRLGSGELFF.

V and J are TRBV6-5 and TRBJ1-2. The CDR3 consists of 13 residues. Germline V gives CDR1 MNHEY, CDR2 SVGAGI. The CDR3: CASSYVGSDGYTF.

The CDR3 sequence is CSASPTTGGRTEAFF. This chain connects TRBV20-1 to TRBJ1-1; TCRdb returns TRBD1, unconfirmable since there is no DNA. Germline-derived CDR1 and CDR2 are DFQATT and SNEGSKA (reference sequence). This CDR3 is built from 15 residues.

The rearrangement uses TRBV7-6 and TRBJ1-1. Per the germline V gene, CDR1 is SGHVS and CDR2 is FNYEAQ. The CDR3 loop spans 13 amino acids. CDR3 loop: CASSPHPDTEAFF.

This rearrangement joins TRBV5-1 to TRBJ2-5; TCRdb gives TRBD1 as the D gene, but with no DNA this cannot be confirmed. Germline V lookup: CDR1 SGHRS, CDR2 YFSETQ. The length of the CDR3 is 15 residues. Here the CDR3 reads CASSLTRTGWETQYF.

The genes are TRBV7-9 and TRBJ2-1; checking the TCRdb D call of TRBD2 is not possible without DNA. Germline V gene lookup returns CDR1 SEHNR and CDR2 FQNEAQ (reference sequence). The CDR3 runs to 13 residues. CDR3 region: CASSLDAGNEQFF.

This rearrangement joins TRBV5-4 to TRBJ2-3; with no DNA, the TCRdb D assignment of TRBD2 cannot be verified. The CDR3 runs to 16 residues. Germline V gene sequence: CDR1 SGHNT, CDR2 YYREEE (reference sequence). The CDR3 loop reads CASSSGLAGLTDTQYF.

The chain is built from TRBV24-1 and TRBJ2-1. CDR1 is KGHDR and CDR2 is SFDVKD in the germline V gene. CDR3 length: 14 amino acids. CDR3 protein: CATSDPSSYNEQFF.